Listed below are T cell receptor beta chains from one sample, sequenced in a study of blood T cells in healthy people across ages. TCRdb re-called the 5' RACE reads with MiXCR, one entry per CDR3 protein. The data show 540,000 or so distinct CDR3 sequences, 24% seen once. A further study also used this sample, focusing on T cells of mothers and their children.

Sequenced material: blood. Receptors originate from a boy aged 5-17 years in good health. Both conserved end residues are part of each CDR3. The D gene is left open where the match is weak. Size is omitted from some rows. Given values are once, few, many or a class for expanded clones.

J: TRBJ2-7
D: NA
size: many
V: TRBV27
CDR3: CASSQARQLSYEQYF
DNA: TGTGCCAGCAGCCAGGCGCGACAGCTCTCCTACGAGCAGTACTTC

J: TRBJ2-1
D: NA
size: NA
V: TRBV19
CDR3: CASSIDRRGAYNEQFF
DNA: TGTGCCAGTAGTATAGACCGGCGGGGAGCCTACAATGAGCAGTTCTTC

J: TRBJ1-1
D: NA
size: NA
V: TRBV5-1
CDR3: CASSLEQGDTEAFF
DNA: TGCGCCAGCAGCTTGGAACAGGGTGACACTGAAGCTTTCTTT

J: TRBJ1-2
D: NA
size: NA
V: TRBV7-9
CDR3: CASGLIQPIYGYTF
DNA: TGTGCCAGCGGCTTAATCCAGCCCATCTATGGCTACACCTTC

J: TRBJ2-1
D: TRBD2
size: NA
V: TRBV29-1
CDR3: CSVESGLAAYNEQFF
DNA: TGCAGCGTTGAATCGGGGCTAGCGGCCTATAATGAGCAGTTCTTC

J: TRBJ2-1
D: NA
size: many
V: TRBV4-2
CDR3: CASSQGQGGSNEQFF
DNA: TGTGCCAGCAGCCAAGGACAGGGCGGGAGCAATGAGCAGTTCTTC

J: TRBJ1-1
D: NA
size: NA
V: TRBV18
CDR3: CASSLVRDTEAFF
DNA: TGTGCCAGCTCACTGGTCAGGGACACTGAAGCTTTCTTT

J: TRBJ2-7
D: NA
size: NA
V: TRBV28
CDR3: CASSSRSAVSYEQYF
DNA: TGTGCCAGCAGTTCTCGTTCGGCGGTCTCCTACGAGCAGTACTTC

J: TRBJ2-3
D: NA
size: NA
V: TRBV4-3
CDR3: CASSQSLGGITDTQYF
DNA: TGCGCCAGCAGCCAGTCGTTGGGGGGAATCACAGATACGCAGTATTTT

J: TRBJ2-3
D: TRBD2
size: many
V: TRBV5-1
CDR3: CASSLGASGEDTQYF
DNA: TGCGCCAGCAGCTTGGGGGCTAGCGGGGAGGATACGCAGTATTTT

J: TRBJ2-5
D: NA
size: NA
V: TRBV29-1
CDR3: CSVAHETQYF
DNA: TGCAGCGTTGCCCACGAGACCCAGTACTTC

J: TRBJ2-7
D: TRBD1
size: NA
V: TRBV7-9
CDR3: CASSLKPGQDYEQYF
DNA: TGTGCCAGCAGCTTAAAGCCGGGACAGGACTACGAGCAGTACTTC

J: TRBJ2-7
D: NA
size: NA
V: TRBV7-9
CDR3: CASSHRARVPFYEQYF
DNA: TGTGCCAGCAGCCATCGGGCCAGGGTCCCTTTCTACGAGCAGTACTTC

J: TRBJ2-7
D: NA
size: NA
V: TRBV4-3
CDR3: CASSQEIVRHEQYF
DNA: TGCGCCAGCAGCCAAGAGATTGTCCGCCACGAGCAGTACTTC

J: TRBJ1-6
D: NA
size: few
V: TRBV7-8
CDR3: CASSLASVGDSPLHF
DNA: TGTGCCAGCAGCTTAGCATCGGTAGGGGATTCACCCCTCCACTTT

J: TRBJ2-7
D: NA
size: NA
V: TRBV29-1
CDR3: CSVVSGADRYEQYF
DNA: TGCAGCGTTGTATCGGGAGCAGACCGATACGAGCAGTACTTC

J: TRBJ2-6
D: NA
size: NA
V: TRBV12-3/TRBV12-4
CDR3: CASMGSKAGANVLTF
DNA: TGTGCCAGCATGGGGTCGAAAGCTGGGGCCAACGTCCTGACTTTC

J: TRBJ2-1
D: NA
size: few
V: TRBV4-1
CDR3: CASSQDRGIMAVNEQFF
DNA: TGCGCCAGCAGCCAAGATCGGGGGATTATGGCGGTCAATGAGCAGTTCTTC

J: TRBJ1-1
D: TRBD1
size: few
V: TRBV6-4
CDR3: CASSDPPGQGPRGTEAFF
DNA: TGTGCCAGCAGTGACCCTCCGGGACAGGGGCCTCGGGGGACTGAAGCTTTCTTT

J: TRBJ2-7
D: NA
size: NA
V: TRBV27
CDR3: CASSSELLSSYEQYF
DNA: TGTGCCAGCAGTTCTGAACTACTCAGCTCCTACGAGCAGTACTTC

J: TRBJ1-2
D: NA
size: few
V: TRBV3-1
CDR3: CASSQGGGSGLRGYTF
DNA: TGTGCCAGCAGCCAAGGAGGGGGTTCGGGGCTAAGGGGCTACACCTTC

J: TRBJ2-1
D: TRBD2
size: few
V: TRBV5-4
CDR3: CASSLAGGRRYNEQFF
DNA: TGTGCCAGCAGCTTGGCGGGCGGGAGAAGGTACAATGAGCAGTTCTTC

J: TRBJ2-7
D: NA
size: NA
V: TRBV28
CDR3: CASSLLRYEQYF
DNA: TGTGCCAGCAGTCTCCTCCGCTACGAGCAGTACTTC

J: TRBJ2-1
D: NA
size: few
V: TRBV4-3
CDR3: CASSQDWDPAYNEQFF
DNA: TGCGCCAGCAGCCAAGATTGGGACCCTGCCTACAATGAGCAGTTCTTC

J: TRBJ2-4
D: NA
size: NA
V: TRBV6-1
CDR3: CASRPDQNIQYF
DNA: TGTGCCAGCCGCCCTGATCAAAACATTCAGTACTTC

J: TRBJ1-2
D: NA
size: NA
V: TRBV12-5
CDR3: CASALSRGPLANYGYTF
DNA: TGTGCTAGTGCTCTCTCCCGGGGCCCCTTGGCTAACTATGGCTACACCTTC

J: TRBJ2-5
D: NA
size: few
V: TRBV3-1
CDR3: CASSQFLRETQYF
DNA: TGTGCCAGCAGCCAATTCCTACGGGAGACCCAGTACTTC

J: TRBJ2-1
D: TRBD2
size: NA
V: TRBV11-2
CDR3: CASSTGGGNEQFF
DNA: TGTGCCAGCAGCACTGGGGGGGGGAATGAGCAGTTCTTC

J: TRBJ2-7
D: NA
size: few
V: TRBV3-1
CDR3: CASSLGSSNSYEQYF
DNA: TGTGCCAGCAGTCTCGGATCTAGCAACTCCTACGAGCAGTACTTC

J: TRBJ2-7
D: NA
size: many
V: TRBV7-2
CDR3: CASSSGPEQYF
DNA: TGTGCCAGCAGCTCGGGACCCGAGCAGTACTTC

J: TRBJ2-5
D: NA
size: few
V: TRBV28
CDR3: CASGPPGVQETQYF
DNA: TGTGCCAGCGGACCCCCAGGGGTCCAAGAGACCCAGTACTTC

J: TRBJ2-1
D: TRBD1
size: NA
V: TRBV7-9
CDR3: CASIPRGQGNEQFF
DNA: TGTGCCAGCATCCCGAGGGGGCAGGGCAATGAGCAGTTCTTC

J: TRBJ2-3
D: TRBD2
size: few
V: TRBV4-3
CDR3: CASSQDGERGANTDTQYF
DNA: TGCGCCAGCAGCCAAGACGGCGAGCGGGGGGCCAACACAGATACGCAGTATTTT

J: TRBJ2-7
D: TRBD2
size: NA
V: TRBV12-3/TRBV12-4
CDR3: CASSIGLAGIYEQYF
DNA: TGTGCCAGCAGTATCGGACTAGCGGGGATCTACGAGCAGTACTTC

J: TRBJ2-3
D: TRBD2
size: few
V: TRBV20-1
CDR3: CSARDGTRGTDTQYF
DNA: TGCAGTGCCAGAGATGGGACTAGGGGCACAGATACGCAGTATTTT

J: TRBJ1-3
D: TRBD1
size: few
V: TRBV7-9
CDR3: CASSTGTAEGNTIYF
DNA: TGTGCCAGCAGCACCGGGACAGCGGAAGGAAACACCATATATTTT

J: TRBJ1-2
D: TRBD1
size: once
V: TRBV29-1
CDR3: CSVGDREGYGYTF
DNA: TGCAGCGTTGGGGACAGGGAGGGCTATGGCTACACCTTC

J: TRBJ2-1
D: TRBD2
size: few
V: TRBV5-6
CDR3: CASSPLGAGSYNEQFF
DNA: TGTGCCAGCAGCCCCCTCGGAGCGGGGTCGTACAATGAGCAGTTCTTC

J: TRBJ1-1
D: TRBD1
size: few
V: TRBV27
CDR3: CASSLLTGGEDTEAFF
DNA: TGTGCCAGCAGTTTGTTGACAGGGGGGGAGGACACTGAAGCTTTCTTT

J: TRBJ1-1
D: TRBD1
size: NA
V: TRBV7-2
CDR3: CASSLVGRGTNTEAFF
DNA: TGTGCCAGCAGCTTAGTGGGCAGGGGGACGAACACTGAAGCTTTCTTT

J: TRBJ2-5
D: TRBD2
size: many
V: TRBV11-1
CDR3: CASSPQDISGGAGFF
DNA: TGTGCCAGCAGCCCCCAGGATATAAGCGGGGGGGCCGGGTTCTTC

J: TRBJ2-7
D: TRBD1
size: NA
V: TRBV6-6
CDR3: CASRQGQGYYEQYF
DNA: TGTGCCAGCAGACAGGGACAGGGGTACTACGAGCAGTACTTC

J: TRBJ1-1
D: TRBD1
size: few
V: TRBV14
CDR3: CASSQETGLAEAFF
DNA: TGTGCCAGCAGCCAAGAGACAGGGTTAGCTGAAGCTTTCTTT

J: TRBJ1-4
D: TRBD1
size: NA
V: TRBV2
CDR3: CASSYETGGEKLFF
DNA: TGTGCCAGCAGTTACGAGACAGGGGGGGAAAAACTGTTTTTT

J: TRBJ1-2
D: NA
size: many
V: TRBV7-2
CDR3: CASSPLAGHNYGYTF
DNA: TGTGCCAGCAGCCCTCTGGCTGGGCATAACTATGGCTACACCTTC

J: TRBJ1-2
D: NA
size: few
V: TRBV7-8
CDR3: CASSTTRTDYGYTF
DNA: TGTGCCAGCAGCACTACCCGGACAGATTATGGCTACACCTTC

J: TRBJ2-1
D: TRBD2
size: NA
V: TRBV7-8
CDR3: CASSPPGAGSPYNEQFF
DNA: TGTGCCAGCAGCCCCCCGGGAGCGGGATCCCCGTACAATGAGCAGTTCTTC

J: TRBJ2-3
D: NA
size: few
V: TRBV7-9
CDR3: CASSITGHTDTQYF
DNA: TGTGCCAGCAGCATAACAGGGCACACAGATACGCAGTATTTT

J: TRBJ2-1
D: TRBD1
size: few
V: TRBV7-2
CDR3: CASTITGTGRSGREQFF
DNA: TGTGCCAGCACCATTACCGGGACAGGGCGGTCGGGTCGTGAGCAGTTCTTC

J: TRBJ2-3
D: NA
size: few
V: TRBV6-1
CDR3: CASSEAGEGFTDTQYF
DNA: TGTGCCAGCAGTGAAGCCGGCGAAGGATTCACAGATACGCAGTATTTT

J: TRBJ2-2
D: NA
size: few
V: TRBV6-1
CDR3: CASEYTGELFF
DNA: TGTGCCAGCGAGTACACCGGGGAGCTGTTTTTT

J: TRBJ2-3
D: TRBD2
size: NA
V: TRBV9
CDR3: CASSVGTRGEGNTQYF
DNA: TGTGCCAGCAGCGTAGGGACTAGAGGGGAGGGAAATACGCAGTATTTT

J: TRBJ2-1
D: NA
size: NA
V: TRBV29-1
CDR3: CSVEGAGGGEQFF
DNA: TGCAGCGTTGAAGGGGCCGGGGGTGGTGAGCAGTTCTTC

J: TRBJ2-3
D: TRBD2
size: few
V: TRBV7-9
CDR3: CASSLPASGGEQNTDTQYF
DNA: TGTGCCAGCAGCTTACCGGCTAGCGGGGGGGAACAGAACACAGATACGCAGTATTTT

J: TRBJ2-3
D: NA
size: few
V: TRBV7-9
CDR3: CASSPPTTKDTQYF
DNA: TGTGCCAGCAGCCCGCCGACAACCAAAGATACGCAGTATTTT

J: TRBJ1-1
D: NA
size: NA
V: TRBV7-9
CDR3: CASSLEVFGGWNTEAFF
DNA: TGTGCCAGCAGCTTAGAGGTCTTCGGGGGGTGGAACACTGAAGCTTTCTTT

J: TRBJ1-2
D: NA
size: NA
V: TRBV6-5
CDR3: CASRSDRANYGYTF
DNA: TGTGCCAGCAGATCGGACCGGGCTAACTATGGCTACACCTTC